This record concerns one TCR beta chain sequence. No antigen is known for it. This record comes from a study of blood T cells in healthy people across ages. Healthy Caucasian individuals from Russia aged about 6 to 100 served as donors. A minimum of 6 million PBMCs was isolated per sample. V gave up 4 bases and J gave up 2 bases; unmatched junction bases: 4. CDR1 is ENHRY and CDR2 is SYGVKD in the germline V gene. This CDR3 has 15 amino acids. A sample-barcoded 5' primer and a J-beta primer mix were used in a second PCR of roughly 7 to 11 cycles. Using its own MiXCR run on the 5' RACE reads, TCRdb lists one record per CDR3 protein. This sample has some 760,000 distinct CDR3 sequences, with about 25% found just once. Whole-study results and caveats: Diversity of TCR beta correlated strongly with naive T cell percentage. Long-lived donors exceeded aged donors in naive CD4+ cells and diversity.

This sample was also put to use in a study of T cells of mothers and their children.

The specimen was blood. This TCR was sampled from a boy under 18 in good health. The chain links TRBV10-3 to TRBJ2-5; 10 bases are shared with TRBD2. The DNA for the CDR3 is TGTGCCATCAGTGTACTAGCGGGGACTCAAGAGACCCAGTACTTC. Translated, it gives CAISVLAGTQETQYF.